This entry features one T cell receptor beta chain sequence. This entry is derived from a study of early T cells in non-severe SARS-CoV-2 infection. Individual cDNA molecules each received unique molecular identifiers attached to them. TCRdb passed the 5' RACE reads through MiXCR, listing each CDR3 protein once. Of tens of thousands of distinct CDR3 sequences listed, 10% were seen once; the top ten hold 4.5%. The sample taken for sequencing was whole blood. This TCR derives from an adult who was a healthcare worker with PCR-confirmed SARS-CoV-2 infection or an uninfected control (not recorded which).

The CDR3 DNA reads as TGCGCCAGCAGCTTGGTGTTAGATACGCAGTATTTT. This codes for CASSLVLDTQYF. The rearrangement links TRBV5-1 to TRBJ2-3; D unresolved. V lost 0 bases and J 5 bases, leaving 4 bases between the germline ends. Per germline, CDR1 SGHRS and CDR2 YFSETQ. This CDR3 is built from 12 residues.